Following are 16 T cell receptor beta chains from one sample sequenced in a study of T cells and Merkel cell carcinoma outcomes. Assay used: immunoSEQ multiplex PCR; TCRdb lists only in-frame clones, some missing. The repertoire holds fewer than 25,000 clones, with roughly four fifths as singletons. The sequencing input was tumor tissue from Merkel cell carcinoma. The source of these receptors is a human donor with Merkel cell carcinoma.

This chain connects TRBV6-5 to TRBJ1-1; D not resolved. The CDR3 sequence is 13 residues long. Trimming shortened V by 2 bases and J by 6 bases, and 10 bases separated the two germline ends. CDR1 and CDR2 (germline): MNHEY, SVGAGI. The CDR3 nucleotides read TGTGCCAGCAGTTACATGGGTGGGGCTGAAGCTTTCTTT. This encodes CASSYMGGAEAFF.

The rearrangement links TRBV19 to TRBJ1-5, with D perhaps TRBD1 (6 bases). From germline, CDR1 is LNHDA and CDR2 SQIVND (reference sequence). The V and J ends lost 5 bases and 2 bases respectively, with 13 bases between them. CDR3 length equals 15 residues. CDR3 sequence reads: CASSGRTDGNQPQHF. The CDR3 region has the DNA TGTGCCAGTAGTGGGAGGACAGATGGCAATCAGCCCCAGCATTTT.

Only a few counts were recorded for this clone. The V and J genes are TRBV7-6 and TRBJ1-1; tentative D call: TRBD1 (5 bases). Germline assignment: CDR1 SGHVS and CDR2 FNYEAQ. Trimming took 7 bases from V and 3 from J, leaving 15 bases between them. The CDR3 totals 14 residues. For the CDR3, the DNA is TGTGCCAGCATAAAAAGTCCGGGGCACACTGAAGCTTTCTTT. Amino acid sequence: CASIKSPGHTEAFF.

The J gene is TRBJ2-1, the V gene TRBV30; tentatively, D is TRBD2 (5 bases). Germline CDR1 GTSNPN, CDR2 SVGIG (reference sequence). The ends were cut back, 5 bases at V and 7 bases at J, with 9 bases in the middle. The CDR3 is 11 amino acids. The CDR3 DNA reads as TGTGCCTGGGCCCCGGGGAATGAGCAGTTCTTC. Its translation is CAWAPGNEQFF.

This clone was counted once. The genes are TRBV6-5 and TRBJ2-1, with 7 bases aligning to TRBD2. The CDR3 extends over 12 amino acids. CDR1 MNHEY and CDR2 SVGAGI come from the germline V gene. After removal of 2 bases from V and 10 bases from J, the junction contained 2 bases not matched to a gene. CDR3 amino acids: CASSYRGGEQFF. The CDR3 bases are TGTGCCAGCAGTTACAGGGGAGGGGAGCAGTTCTTC.

The gene calls are TRBV20-1 and TRBJ1-1; D remains unclear. This CDR3 comprises 11 residues. V dropped 6 bases and J dropped 6 bases, with 11 bases sitting between them. The V gene's germline CDR1 is DFQATT and CDR2 SNEGSKA (reference sequence). CDR3 residues: CSATNSAEAFF. The CDR3 coding sequence is TGCAGTGCAACCAACAGTGCTGAAGCTTTCTTT.

The CDR3 nucleotides are TGTGCCAGCAGCTTAGGGACAGGGGTATTCTACGAGCAGTACTTC. It codes for CASSLGTGVFYEQYF. This chain uses TRBV7-9 with TRBJ2-7; TRBD1 agrees at 9 bases. Germline V lookup: CDR1 SEHNR, CDR2 FQNEAQ (reference sequence). After removal of 1 base from V and 3 bases from J, the junction contained 4 bases not matched to a gene. The CDR3 extends over 15 amino acids.

The V gene is TRBV15, the J gene TRBJ2-7; a weak D match, TRBD2 (5 bases). Trimming removed 1 base from V and 1 base from J, with 11 bases in between. CDR1 and CDR2 from the germline V gene are LNHNV and YYDKDF (reference sequence). CDR3 length: 15 amino acids. The CDR3 nucleotides read TGTGCCACCAGCAGAGGGAAGGGAGCTTCCTACGAGCAGTACTTC. It is translated as CATSRGKGASYEQYF.

This clone was detected once. The J gene is TRBJ1-5, the V gene TRBV2; D uncertain. Germline CDR1 reads SNHLY; CDR2 reads FYNNEI. This CDR3 comprises 17 residues. The V end was cut by 1 base, the J end by 0 bases, with 13 bases between. CDR3 amino acids: CASSEVGTLYSNQPQHF. The CDR3 DNA reads as TGTGCCAGCAGTGAAGTGGGCACGCTCTATAGCAATCAGCCCCAGCATTTT. The full variable domain, with the rest looked up from reference TRBV2 and TRBJ1-5, is EPEVTQTPSHQVTQMGQEVILRCVPISNHLYFYWYRQILGQKVEFLVSFYNNEISEKSEIFDDQFSVERPDGSNFTLKIRSTKLEDSAMYFCASSEVGTLYSNQPQHFGDGTRLSIL.

As regards this clone: Sequence at one end of the junction differs from germline and may be a read error. The chain carries TRBV7-2 and TRBJ2-7; 9 positions match TRBD1. The CDR3 is 14 residues long. CDR1 is SGHTA, CDR2 FQGNSA, per germline. Here the CDR3 DNA reads TGTGCCAGCACCTTACAGGGGGCGTCGGCCGAGCAGTACTTC. Translation: CASTLQGASAEQYF. Based on the CDR3 plus reference TRBV7-2 and TRBJ2-7, the full variable domain is GAGVSQSPSNKVTEKGKDVELRCDPISGHTALYWYRQSLGQGLEFLIYFQGNSAPDKSGLPSDRFSAERTGGSVSTLTIQRTQQEDSAVYLCASTLQGASAEQYFGPGTRLTVT.

The rearrangement uses TRBV13 and TRBJ2-1; D possibly corresponds to TRBD2 (5 bases). The CDR3 is 13 amino acids. The germline V gene has CDR1 PRHDT and CDR2 FYEKMQ (reference sequence). V lost 5 bases, J lost 16 bases, and 21 bases lay in between. The CDR3 here is CASSRGQWEFLFF. The CDR3 DNA follows: TGTGCCAGCAGCCGAGGTCAATGGGAGTTTTTATTCTTC.

The chain links TRBV27 to TRBJ1-4; no clear D. Germline V lookup: CDR1 MNHEY, CDR2 SMNVEV (reference sequence). Trimming removed 6 bases from V and 8 bases from J, with 10 bases in between. This CDR3 has 12 residues. CDR3: CASSPLGEKLFF. In DNA, the CDR3 is TGTGCCAGCAGCCCCCTGGGGGAAAAACTGTTTTTT. The complete variable domain, with remaining parts taken from reference TRBV27 and TRBJ1-4, reads EAQVTQNPRYLITVTGKKLTVTCSQNMNHEYMSWYRQDPGLGLRQIYYSMNVEVTDKGDVPEGYKVSRKEKRNFPLILESPSPNQTSLYFCASSPLGEKLFFGSGTQLSVL.

This clone has a single count. This chain uses TRBV27 with TRBJ2-1, with D perhaps TRBD2 (7 bases). This CDR3 contains 13 residues. V was pared by 5 bases and J by 13 bases, with 18 bases between. CDR1 MNHEY and CDR2 SMNVEV come from the germline V gene (reference sequence). The DNA of the CDR3 is TGTGCCAGCAGTCCCCGGGGGGCCCTTCGTCAGTTCTTC. This sequence encodes CASSPRGALRQFF.

The chain couples TRBV9 to TRBJ2-7, with 9 bases identical to TRBD2. The CDR3 has 14 residues. CDR1 is SGDLS and CDR2 is YYNGEE in the germline V gene. Trimming cost V 2 bases and J 5 bases; bases outside gene matches: 5. This CDR3 reads CASSVGSGSDEQYF. CDR3 in DNA: TGTGCCAGCAGCGTGGGTAGCGGGAGCGACGAGCAGTACTTC. The whole variable domain, remainder taken from reference TRBV9 and TRBJ2-7, is DSGVTQTPKHLITATGQRVTLRCSPRSGDLSVYWYQQSLDQGLQFLIQYYNGEERAKGNILERFSAQQFPDLHSELNLSSLELGDSALYFCASSVGSGSDEQYFGPGTRLTVT.

This clone was recorded once. V is TRBV9 and J is TRBJ2-1; 8 positions match TRBD2. V trimming: 0 bases; J trimming: 6 bases; junction bases outside the gene matches: 5. CDR1 and CDR2 (germline): SGDLS, YYNGEE. The CDR3 covers 15 residues. CDR3 sequence (DNA): TGTGCCAGCAGCGTAGAGGGACTAGGTCTCAATGAGCAGTTCTTC. Translation: CASSVEGLGLNEQFF.

This clone was observed a single time. The V call is TRBV6-6, the J call TRBJ2-7, with TRBD1 as a possible D gene (6 bases). Germline assignment: CDR1 MNHNY and CDR2 SVGAGI (reference sequence). This CDR3 spans 13 amino acids. The V gene lost 6 bases and the J gene lost 7 bases, with 16 bases spanning the gap. The CDR3 DNA reads as TGTGCCAGCAGCCTACAGGGAGTCGGGGAGCAGTACTTC. This encodes CASSLQGVGEQYF.